The present TCR beta chain was sequenced within a study of blood T cell repertoires in COVID-19. As for the study in general: From the United States, Italy and Spain came samples of acute and convalescent COVID-19. Nucleic acid was either cDNA or gDNA, and it came from T cells, B-cell-depleted T cells, or PBMCs.

Original analysis: Nucleated cell number was recorded as an estimate derived from reference gene primer amplification. Data came from immunoSEQ multiplex PCR; TCRdb stores just in-frame clones and leaves some out. D and trimming come from the DNA, and the V and J calls and clone size come from that table. The sample includes some 90,000 clones, roughly 80% of them seen just once. CDR1 and CDR2 (germline): LGHNA, YSLEER. The CDR3 has 16 residues. Trimming cost V 3 bases and J 8 bases, with 19 bases left between them. The V and J genes are TRBV4-3 and TRBJ1-4; a weak D match, TRBD1 (5 bases). The sample taken for sequencing was peripheral blood. The TCR was taken from a man aged 55 to 70 with acute or convalescent COVID-19. For the CDR3, the DNA is TGCGCCAGCAGCCAGGACCATCTGTGGGGCGCCGAAAAACTGTTTTTT. Its translation: CASSQDHLWGAEKLFF.